The next 11 T cell receptor beta chains were all read from a single sample in a study of CD8 T cells in ankylosing spondylitis (dated 2017 in TCRdb). Libraries were constructed by 5' RACE. For sequencing, an Illumina HiSeq 2500 was employed. The public sequencing data were trimmed at Q25 with fastp and processed into clonotypes with MiXCR by TCRdb, which kept only in-frame beta chains. Entries are consolidated by CDR3 protein sequence, retaining the most common genes and DNA. The sample table shows 150,000 to 200,000 distinct CDR3 sequences, and 25% to 35% are seen once. Around 6% of the sample is held by the ten biggest clonotypes. Input material: synovial fluid, either unsorted or a sorted T cell fraction (not recorded which). The receptors were gathered from a male donor with ankylosing spondylitis.

This chain connects TRBV20-1 to TRBJ1-6; perhaps TRBD1 as D (5 bases). The CDR3 is made up of 12 amino acids. Deletions cut 3 bases from V and 10 bases from J, with 10 bases between. Germline V gene sequence: CDR1 DFQATT, CDR2 SNEGSKA (reference sequence). The CDR3 nucleotides are TGCAGTGCTAGTTACAGGAACTCACCCCTCCACTTT. Encoded protein: CSASYRNSPLHF.

The chain carries TRBV7-9 and TRBJ2-5; TRBD2 aligns across 11 bases. Germline lookup yields CDR1 SEHNR and CDR2 FQNEAQ (reference sequence). This CDR3 has 14 amino acids. J lost 5 bases, V lost 5 bases, and 4 bases had no gene match. Here the CDR3 DNA reads TGTGCCAGCAGCCTTACTAGCGGGGGCGAGACCCAGTACTTC. This sequence encodes CASSLTSGGETQYF.

V is TRBV6-5 and J is TRBJ2-3; 7 bases agree with TRBD2. CDR1 and CDR2 (germline): MNHEY, SVGAGI. CDR3 length: 15 amino acids. V was clipped by 4 bases and J by 0 bases; unmatched bases: 4. The CDR3 protein is CASSSGRTSTDTQYF. In DNA form, the CDR3 reads TGTGCCAGCAGTTCCGGGAGGACTAGCACAGATACGCAGTATTTT.

This chain links TRBV5-1 with TRBJ1-4; 7 bases are shared with TRBD1. The junction had 5 bases not matched to a gene; V was cut back by 2 bases and J by 1 base. Per the germline V gene, CDR1 is SGHRS and CDR2 is YFSETQ. The CDR3 sequence is 16 residues long. The CDR3 region is CASSLQGQRTNEKLFF. The CDR3 DNA reads TGCGCCAGCAGCTTACAGGGGCAAAGAACTAATGAAAAACTGTTTTTT.

This clonotype was recorded at least ten times. J is TRBJ2-7 and V is TRBV5-1; 7 nucleotides line up with TRBD1. V lost 5 bases, J lost 3 bases, and 5 bases stayed unmatched. Germline assignment: CDR1 SGHRS and CDR2 YFSETQ. The CDR3 spans 13 residues. CDR3 sequence reads: CASRETGNYEQYF. CDR3 coding DNA: TGCGCCAGCAGGGAGACAGGGAACTACGAGCAGTACTTC.

There are a few counts of this clonotype. The chain recombines TRBV2 with TRBJ1-4; 8 bases are shared with TRBD1. The CDR3 spans 15 residues. J lost 10 bases, V lost 1 base, and 8 bases had no gene match. In germline, CDR1 is SNHLY, CDR2 FYNNEI. CDR3 in amino acids: CASSEEGTGYGKLFF. CDR3 coding DNA: TGTGCCAGCAGTGAAGAGGGGACAGGATACGGAAAACTGTTTTTT. Based on the CDR3 plus reference TRBV2 and TRBJ1-4, the full variable domain is EPEVTQTPSHQVTQMGQEVILRCVPISNHLYFYWYRQILGQKVEFLVSFYNNEISEKSEIFDDQFSVERPDGSNFTLKIRSTKLEDSAMYFCASSEEGTGYGKLFFGSGTQLSVL.

The chain employs TRBV7-9 and TRBJ1-2; no clear D. Germline CDR1 SEHNR, CDR2 FQNEAQ (reference sequence). The V gene lost 5 bases and the J gene lost 1 base, with 20 bases spanning the gap. CDR3 size: 17 residues. The CDR3 spells CASSTPPVSGFNYGYTF. CDR3 DNA sequence: TGTGCCAGCAGCACCCCGCCGGTGTCCGGATTTAACTATGGCTACACCTTC.

This clonotype came up a few times. The chain employs TRBV9 and TRBJ2-5, with D perhaps matching TRBD2 (5 bases). Germline assignment: CDR1 SGDLS and CDR2 YYNGEE. The CDR3 sequence is 15 residues long. V was shortened by 4 bases and J by 5 bases, with 18 bases between the two germline ends. CDR3 protein: CASSQRPDLRETQYF. CDR3 DNA: TGTGCCAGCAGCCAACGGCCGGACTTAAGGGAGACCCAGTACTTC.

The rearrangement links TRBV5-5 to TRBJ1-5; D remains ambiguous. The V end was cut by 4 bases, the J end by 5 bases, with 13 bases between. Germline V lookup: CDR1 SGHKS, CDR2 YYEKEE (reference sequence). The CDR3 sequence is 14 residues long. The CDR3 DNA is TGTGCCAGCAGCCTGGACGGGATTTATCAGCCCCAGCATTTT. The encoded protein is CASSLDGIYQPQHF.

This clonotype turned up a few times. This rearrangement joins TRBV20-1 to TRBJ2-7; TRBD2 matches 11 bases. The trim removed 1 base at V and 5 bases at J, leaving 4 bases unmatched. CDR3 length: 14 residues. The germline gives CDR1 DFQATT, CDR2 SNEGSKA (reference sequence). In DNA form, the CDR3 reads TGCAGTGCTAGAGGAAGACTAGCGGGAAACGAGCAGTACTTC. Residues: CSARGRLAGNEQYF.

V is TRBV4-2 and J is TRBJ1-4; tentatively, D is TRBD1 (5 bases). This CDR3 comprises 16 residues. CDR1 and CDR2 (germline): LGHNA, YNFKEQ. V was trimmed by 4 bases and J by 0 bases, leaving 12 bases between them. Here the CDR3 reads CASSRPQGATNEKLFF. The DNA for the CDR3 is TGTGCCAGCAGCCGCCCCCAGGGAGCAACTAATGAAAAACTGTTTTTT.